This T cell receptor (beta chain) emerged from a study of blood T cell repertoires in COVID-19. V was cut by 6 bases and J by 5 bases, with 8 bases left in between. This CDR3 has 12 amino acids. Germline CDR1 is SEHNR and CDR2 is FQNEAQ (reference sequence). Some clones are missing from TCRdb's copy, which holds only in-frame ones; the method was immunoSEQ multiplex PCR. The data show around 94,000 clones, roughly nine tenths seen once. Sequenced: peripheral blood. This TCR was sampled from a woman between 45 and 60 years old with COVID-19, enrolled during active disease. This chain links TRBV7-9 with TRBJ2-1; D unclear. DNA of the CDR3: TGTGCCAGCAGAAGCCTCAACAATGAGCAGTTCTTC. It translates to CASRSLNNEQFF. Full variable domain (outside the CDR3, taken from reference TRBV7-9 and TRBJ2-1): DTGVSQNPRHKITKRGQNVTFRCDPISEHNRLYWYRQTLGQGPEFLTYFQNEAQLEKSRLLSDRFSAERPKGSFSTLEIQRTEQGDSAMYLCASRSLNNEQFFGPGTRLTVL.